This T cell receptor (beta chain) was identified during a study of blood T cell repertoires in COVID-19. Assignment of participants to cohorts was predicated upon participant-reported clinical history. Per the germline V gene, CDR1 is MDHEN and CDR2 is SYDVKM. Losses at the gene ends were 5 bases for V and 5 bases for J; bases not matched to a gene: 9. The length of the CDR3 is 16 residues. Clones were read by immunoSEQ multiplex PCR, and TCRdb kept only the in-frame ones, dropping some. The data show fewer than 350,000 clones, with about nine tenths seen just once and about 5.2% held by the top ten.

The sequencing sample was made of PBMCs or T cells enriched from blood (not recorded which). The chain couples TRBV28 to TRBJ2-1, with 10 bases fitting TRBD2. The TCR comes from a man aged 60 to 69 who had recovered from COVID-19. The CDR3 loop is CASSQTSSGRNNEQFF. CDR3 DNA sequence: TGTGCCAGCAGTCAAACCTCTAGCGGGAGAAACAATGAGCAGTTCTTC.